This passage covers 2 T cell receptor beta chains from one sample sequenced in a study of monozygotic twins with inflammatory bowel disease (dated by TCRdb to about 2019). The library relied on 5' RACE. Sequencing took place on an Illumina HiSeq 2500. TCRdb reprocessed the raw reads; every CDR3 protein sequence is a single record, and DNA is not supplied. The record for this sample contains fewer than 150,000 distinct CDR3 sequences. The ten largest make up roughly 2.5% of the sample. Sequencing used blood. These TCRs come from a human donor with ulcerative colitis or Crohn's disease, or a healthy co-twin of an affected twin (not recorded which).

This chain's CDR3 is CASSRTAYNEQFF. This chain connects TRBV7-2 to TRBJ2-1; TCRdb picks TRBD1, but there is no DNA to check that call. The germline V gene has CDR1 SGHTA and CDR2 FQGNSA. The CDR3 has 13 amino acids.

V usage is TRBV7-9 and J usage is TRBJ1-1; the D call from TCRdb, TRBD1, cannot be confirmed without DNA. The CDR3 has 16 residues. Germline-derived CDR1 and CDR2 are SEHNR and FQNEAQ (reference sequence). CDR3 in amino acids: CASSETNRGLNTEAFF.